This TCR beta chain is from a study of blood T cell repertoires in COVID-19. Study summary: Sites in the United States, Italy and Spain provided acute and convalescent COVID-19 samples.

Authors' analysis steps: Estimation of nucleated cell counts relied on the amplification of reference gene primers. TCRdb's copy holds only in-frame clones and misses some; the assay was immunoSEQ multiplex PCR. For V, J and clone size, that table is used; D and trimming come from the DNA. The sample lists around 140,000 clones, 75% to 90% occurring once. Germline lookup yields CDR1 KGHDR and CDR2 SFDVKD. Trimming shortened V by 3 bases and J by 7 bases, and 14 bases separated the two germline ends. The CDR3 consists of 14 residues. This receptor was taken from a man aged 50-59 years with active COVID-19. The material sequenced was peripheral blood. The rearrangement links TRBV24-1 to TRBJ2-5; TRBD2 might be the D (7 bases). CDR3 sequence reads: CATSDGGGAGTQYF. CDR3 nucleotide sequence: TGTGCCACCAGTGATGGGGGGGGCGCCGGGACCCAGTACTTC.